Shown below are 23 T cell receptor beta chains from a single sample sequenced in a study of cytomegalovirus exposure and HLA in healthy donors. Vbeta (60) and Jbeta (13) primers were used in the PCR. Sequencing used immunoSEQ multiplex PCR; TCRdb keeps in-frame clones, though not all of them. The table includes tens of thousands of clones, about 80% detected once. Sequences were obtained from PBMCs. The receptors were sampled from a man aged 18 to 30 in good health and CMV-seronegative.

The chain is built from TRBV2 and TRBJ2-1; 10 positions agree with TRBD1. V lost 7 bases, J lost 7 bases, and 10 bases stayed unmatched. CDR1 is SNHLY and CDR2 is FYNNEI in the germline V gene. The CDR3 extends over 15 amino acids. In nucleotides, the CDR3 is TGTGCCAGCACCCGGGACAGGGGTAGTAATAATGAGCAGTTCTTC. Protein product: CASTRDRGSNNEQFF.

The chain links TRBV7-9 to TRBJ1-1; maybe TRBD1 (5 bases). The CDR3 is made up of 12 amino acids. The V and J ends lost 7 bases and 5 bases respectively, with 11 bases between them. Germline V gene data show CDR1 as SEHNR and CDR2 as FQNEAQ (reference sequence). The chain's CDR3 is CASTGGLTEAFF. CDR3 in DNA: TGTGCCAGCACCGGGGGGTTGACTGAAGCTTTCTTT.

This chain joins TRBV9 and TRBJ1-1, with TRBD1 matching 11 bases. CDR1 is SGDLS, CDR2 YYNGEE, per germline. V lost 3 bases and J lost 4; bases outside the gene matches: 5. The CDR3 runs 15 residues. As DNA, the CDR3 is TGTGCCAGCAGCGCCAAGGGACAGGGGGTCACTGAAGCTTTCTTT. This gives the protein CASSAKGQGVTEAFF.

The chain combines TRBV6-1 with TRBJ1-6; D is unclear. Looked up from germline, CDR1 is MNHNS and CDR2 is SASEGT. This CDR3 has 15 amino acids. Trimming took 2 bases from V and 5 from J, leaving 10 bases between them. The CDR3 nucleotides are TGTGCCAGCAGTGAACTTACACCCGATAATTCACCCCTCCACTTT. Its protein product is CASSELTPDNSPLHF.

This clone was detected only once. The chain recombines TRBV7-3 with TRBJ1-1, with D maybe TRBD1 (6 bases). CDR1 and CDR2 (germline): SGHTA, FQGTGA. This CDR3 is built from 14 residues. V was pared by 5 bases and J by 1 base, with 11 bases between. CDR3 amino acids: CASSRGGPNTEAFF. The CDR3 nucleotides read TGTGCCAGCAGCCGGGGGGGCCCGAACACTGAAGCTTTCTTT.

This clone was seen a few times. V is TRBV27 and J is TRBJ2-7; 8 bases fit TRBD2. Trimming took 7 bases from V and 2 from J; bases not matched to a gene: 13. The germline CDR1 and CDR2 sequences are MNHEY and SMNVEV (reference sequence). The CDR3 has 16 amino acids. The CDR3 loop reads CASINEEWRGAYEQYF. CDR3 in DNA: TGTGCCAGCATCAATGAGGAGTGGCGGGGGGCCTACGAGCAGTACTTC.

Turning to this clone: Other DNA sequences within the sample encode an identical CDR3. The chain is built from TRBV5-1 and TRBJ2-3; 9 bases fit TRBD2. V shed 2 bases, J shed 4 bases, and the junction held 8 bases outside the gene matches. The CDR3 runs to 16 residues. In germline, CDR1 is SGHRS, CDR2 YFSETQ. The CDR3 nucleotides are TGCGCCAGCAGCTTAGTGGGCGGGGGGGCCCCAGATACGCAGTATTTT. It encodes CASSLVGGGAPDTQYF.

The chain has TRBV5-1 and TRBJ2-1; TRBD1 matches 8 bases. V was pared by 2 bases and J by 4 bases, with 5 bases of the junction left unmatched. Germline V CDR1 and CDR2: SGHRS, YFSETQ. This CDR3 region has 15 residues. CDR3 nucleotide sequence: TGCGCCAGCAGCTTCTCAGGGGGCGCTTACAATGAGCAGTTCTTC. Residues: CASSFSGGAYNEQFF.

The chain combines TRBV19 with TRBJ1-3; no reliable D call. CDR1 and CDR2 (germline): LNHDA, SQIVND (reference sequence). V was clipped by 1 base and J by 0 bases, with 10 bases between them. This CDR3 has 16 residues. CDR3 coding DNA: TGTGCCAGTAGTATAGTAGGAGGTCTCTCTGGAAACACCATATATTTT. Its protein is CASSIVGGLSGNTIYF.

The chain is built from TRBV11-2 and TRBJ1-6; D is possibly TRBD1 (5 bases). Germline V gene data show CDR1 as SGHAT and CDR2 as FQNNGV. Trimming removed 1 base at V and 10 bases at J, with 14 bases between. The CDR3 runs 15 residues. For the CDR3, the DNA is TGTGCCAGCAGCTTAGTGCCGGGGGATGTGTCACCCCTCCACTTT. It yields the protein CASSLVPGDVSPLHF.

This sequence joins TRBV7-2 and TRBJ1-3; D unclear. CDR1 is SGHTA and CDR2 is FQGNSA in the germline V gene. This CDR3 spans 17 amino acids. V lost 4 bases and J lost 0, with 16 bases in between. CDR3 sequence reads: CASSSRTGMSSGNTIYF. DNA for the CDR3: TGTGCCAGCAGCTCTCGGACGGGAATGTCCTCTGGAAACACCATATATTTT.

The chain has TRBV7-6 and TRBJ1-2; 10 bases are a match to TRBD1. This CDR3 comprises 16 residues. Unmatched junction bases numbered 10, after V lost 5 bases and J lost 4 bases. The germline V gene has CDR1 SGHVS and CDR2 FNYEAQ. The CDR3 DNA reads TGTGCCAGCAGCCTCGACAGGGGGCAAGGGACCTATGGCTACACCTTC. It encodes CASSLDRGQGTYGYTF.

This sequence joins TRBV28 and TRBJ2-5; D is ambiguous. The better agreement between TRBJ2-7 and the DNA end casts doubt on the J call. The germline CDR1 and CDR2 sequences are MDHEN and SYDVKM. The CDR3 runs to 15 residues. The CDR3 nucleotides read TGTGCCAGCAGTTTGAGTAGGCAGGTTACCTACGAGCAGTACTTC. Its translation: CASSLSRQVTYEQYF.

This clone was observed a few times. The V gene is TRBV5-1, the J gene TRBJ2-1; 9 nucleotides align to TRBD2. Germline V gene data show CDR1 as SGHRS and CDR2 as YFSETQ. This CDR3 comprises 16 residues. After removal of 3 bases from V and 8 bases from J, the junction contained 12 bases not matched to a gene. CDR3 DNA: TGCGCCAGCAGCTCCTCCGGGACTAGCCGATCGGATGAGCAGTTCTTC. It is translated as CASSSSGTSRSDEQFF.

V is TRBV27 and J is TRBJ2-3; 9 bases match TRBD2. CDR1 is MNHEY and CDR2 is SMNVEV in the germline V gene (reference sequence). This CDR3 is built from 15 residues. V shed 0 bases and J 7 bases; nucleotides not matched to a gene: 5. CDR3 DNA sequence: TGTGCCAGCAGTTTATCCAGCGGGGGGAGGAATACGCAGTATTTT. Its translation is CASSLSSGGRNTQYF.

Written as DNA, the CDR3 is TGTGCCAGCAGCTTTCGGCGGATAACTAATGAAAAACTGTTTTTT. It specifies CASSFRRITNEKLFF. J is TRBJ1-4 and V is TRBV7-8, with D uncertain. Deletions cut 3 bases from V and 1 base from J, with 9 bases between. The germline V gene has CDR1 SGHVS and CDR2 FQNEAQ. The CDR3 runs to 15 residues.

This chain joins TRBV4-2 and TRBJ2-2, with D unclear. V was shortened by 1 base and J by 4 bases, with 7 bases between the two germline ends. CDR3 length equals 14 residues. The germline V gene encodes CDR1 LGHNA and CDR2 YNFKEQ. The CDR3 loop reads CASSQVSGTGELFF. The DNA of the CDR3 is TGTGCCAGCAGCCAAGTTTCCGGCACCGGGGAGCTGTTTTTT.

The J gene is TRBJ1-5, the V gene TRBV15; TRBD1 might be the D (5 bases). Germline CDR1 is LNHNV and CDR2 is YYDKDF (reference sequence). The CDR3 has 18 residues. V dropped 4 bases and J dropped 7 bases, with 26 bases sitting between them. CDR3 bases: TGTGCCACCAGCAAATTATCGGGTACGGGGGTAGCCAGGCAGCCCCAGCATTTT. This translates into CATSKLSGTGVARQPQHF.

This sequence joins TRBV6-6 and TRBJ1-1; a possible D gene is TRBD1 (5 bases). Germline V CDR1 and CDR2: MNHNY, SVGAGI (reference sequence). The CDR3 has 16 amino acids. V shed 0 bases and J shed 0 bases, with 11 bases lying between them. In DNA, the CDR3 is TGTGCCAGCAGTTACTCGATAGGGACTGTGAACACTGAAGCTTTCTTT. It translates to CASSYSIGTVNTEAFF.

The V gene is TRBV28, the J gene TRBJ2-7; 7 nucleotides match TRBD1. V shed 6 bases and J 4 bases; nucleotides not matched to a gene: 12. CDR3 length: 15 residues. Germline V gene lookup returns CDR1 MDHEN and CDR2 SYDVKM. The CDR3 region is CASSFTGDGAYEQYF. The DNA for the CDR3 is TGTGCCAGCAGCTTTACAGGGGATGGAGCGTACGAGCAGTACTTC.

V usage is TRBV29-1 and J usage is TRBJ1-1, with D maybe TRBD1 (5 bases). The CDR3 contains 13 residues. V was shortened by 4 bases and J by 2 bases, with 11 bases between the two germline ends. CDR1 and CDR2 from the germline V gene are SQVTM and ANQGSEA. CDR3 residues: CSVARDFNTEAFF. The CDR3 bases are TGCAGCGTTGCCCGGGACTTTAACACTGAAGCTTTCTTT.

In this sample, this clone turned up once. The chain uses TRBV5-1 and TRBJ2-7; 7 nucleotides agree with TRBD2. The length of the CDR3 is 16 residues. V was pared by 2 bases and J by 1 base, with 9 bases of the junction left unmatched. Per germline, CDR1 SGHRS and CDR2 YFSETQ. The CDR3 bases are TGCGCCAGCAGCTTTGACGCGGGGGTAAGATCCTACGAGCAGTACTTC. Translating it yields CASSFDAGVRSYEQYF.

V usage is TRBV7-6 and J usage is TRBJ1-1; weak D call: TRBD1 (6 bases). Trimming pared 0 bases from V and 3 bases from J, leaving 11 bases between. CDR3 length: 15 amino acids. Germline lookup yields CDR1 SGHVS and CDR2 FNYEAQ. CDR3 amino acids: CASSLAKGDDTEAFF. The CDR3 coding sequence is TGTGCCAGCAGCTTAGCGAAGGGGGATGACACTGAAGCTTTCTTT.